This is a list of T cell receptor beta chains from one sample in a study of Graves' ophthalmopathy and Graves' hyperthyroidism. TCRdb analysed the multiplex PCR reads with MiXCR anew, one entry per CDR3 protein. The sample holds 580,000 or so distinct CDR3 sequences; 35% to 40% are singletons and the top ten take about 4.1%. Material: peripheral blood or thyroid tissue (not recorded which). The source of these receptors is an adult man with Graves' hyperthyroidism. Each CDR3 is given with its conserved first and last residue. Each record gives: CDR3 protein, CDR3 DNA, V gene, J gene, clone size, CDR3 length, D gene. The D gene is left open where the match is weak. A row's size may be missing; if present it is once, few, many or a size class.

cdr3_aa: CASSSGLTVNF
cdr3_nt: TGTGCCAGCAGCTCGGGCCTTACGGTTAACTTC
v_call: TRBV7-2
j_call: TRBJ2-5
clone_size: -
cdr3_length: 11
d_call: -

cdr3_aa: CSVDPHGYTF
cdr3_nt: TGCAGCGTTGACCCCCATGGCTACACCTTC
v_call: TRBV29-1
j_call: TRBJ1-2
clone_size: few
cdr3_length: 10
d_call: -

cdr3_aa: CASSNGRSYGYTF
cdr3_nt: TGTGCCAGCAGCAACGGACGGTCCTATGGCTACACCTTC
v_call: TRBV27
j_call: TRBJ1-2
clone_size: many
cdr3_length: 13
d_call: -

cdr3_aa: CASSLALPRGTSGRASEQYF
cdr3_nt: TGTGCCAGCAGCTTAGCCCTCCCGCGAGGGACTAGCGGGAGGGCCTCCGAGCAGTACTTC
v_call: TRBV7-6
j_call: TRBJ2-7
clone_size: many
cdr3_length: 20
d_call: TRBD2

cdr3_aa: CSGSGGALVETQYF
cdr3_nt: TGCAGTGGGAGCGGGGGGGCTCTGGTAGAGACCCAGTACTTC
v_call: TRBV20-1
j_call: TRBJ2-5
clone_size: many
cdr3_length: 14
d_call: TRBD2

cdr3_aa: CASSGRAGASSYGYTF
cdr3_nt: TGTGCCAGCAGTGGGCGGGCAGGGGCGAGCAGCTATGGCTACACCTTC
v_call: TRBV2
j_call: TRBJ1-2
clone_size: many
cdr3_length: 16
d_call: -

cdr3_aa: CASSISRGAASYEQYF
cdr3_nt: TGTGCCAGCAGTATTAGTAGAGGGGCAGCTTCCTACGAGCAGTACTTC
v_call: TRBV12-3/TRBV12-4
j_call: TRBJ2-7
clone_size: many
cdr3_length: 16
d_call: -

cdr3_aa: CAISESGPEYF
cdr3_nt: TGTGCCATCAGTGAGTCGGGCCCTGAGTACTTC
v_call: TRBV10-3
j_call: TRBJ2-7
clone_size: -
cdr3_length: 11
d_call: -

cdr3_aa: CASSPSRTGSYGYTF
cdr3_nt: TGTGCCAGCAGCCCCTCAAGGACAGGGTCCTATGGCTACACCTTC
v_call: TRBV6-5
j_call: TRBJ1-2
clone_size: many
cdr3_length: 15
d_call: TRBD1

cdr3_aa: CASRRSGGPYEQYF
cdr3_nt: TGCGCCAGCAGAAGGAGCGGGGGGCCCTACGAGCAGTACTTC
v_call: TRBV5-1
j_call: TRBJ2-7
clone_size: many
cdr3_length: 14
d_call: TRBD2

cdr3_aa: CAISESIGQGKYF
cdr3_nt: TGTGCCATCAGTGAGTCGATTGGACAGGGCAAGTACTTC
v_call: TRBV10-3
j_call: TRBJ2-7
clone_size: -
cdr3_length: 13
d_call: TRBD1

cdr3_aa: CASSQPPDRGPEAFF
cdr3_nt: TGTGCCAGCAGCCAACCACCTGACAGGGGCCCTGAAGCTTTCTTT
v_call: TRBV3-1
j_call: TRBJ1-1
clone_size: few
cdr3_length: 15
d_call: TRBD1

cdr3_aa: CASSQRSAEAFF
cdr3_nt: TGTGCCAGCAGCCAACGTTCGGCTGAAGCTTTCTTT
v_call: TRBV28
j_call: TRBJ1-1
clone_size: many
cdr3_length: 12
d_call: -

cdr3_aa: CASSLDGGTAYEQYF
cdr3_nt: TGTGCCAGCAGTTTGGATGGGGGGACTGCCTACGAGCAGTACTTC
v_call: TRBV28
j_call: TRBJ2-7
clone_size: few
cdr3_length: 15
d_call: -

cdr3_aa: CASSETEYYGYTF
cdr3_nt: TGTGCCAGCAGTGAAACCGAGTACTATGGCTACACCTTC
v_call: TRBV6-1
j_call: TRBJ1-2
clone_size: many
cdr3_length: 13
d_call: -

cdr3_aa: CASSLEVVGETQYF
cdr3_nt: TGTGCCAGCAGCTTGGAAGTGGTGGGGGAGACCCAGTACTTC
v_call: TRBV5-4
j_call: TRBJ2-5
clone_size: -
cdr3_length: 14
d_call: -

cdr3_aa: CASQLSGTGNSPLHF
cdr3_nt: TGCGCCAGCCAGTTAAGCGGAACAGGAAATTCACCCCTCCACTTT
v_call: TRBV5-1
j_call: TRBJ1-6
clone_size: many
cdr3_length: 15
d_call: -

cdr3_aa: CSAIGLAGVEEQYF
cdr3_nt: TGCAGTGCTATCGGGTTAGCGGGAGTCGAGGAGCAGTACTTC
v_call: TRBV20-1
j_call: TRBJ2-7
clone_size: many
cdr3_length: 14
d_call: TRBD2

cdr3_aa: CASRLAGAEQYF
cdr3_nt: TGTGCCAGTAGACTAGCGGGAGCCGAGCAGTACTTC
v_call: TRBV6-5
j_call: TRBJ2-7
clone_size: many
cdr3_length: 12
d_call: TRBD2

cdr3_aa: CASTNRADEAFF
cdr3_nt: TGTGCCAGCACTAACAGGGCGGATGAAGCTTTCTTT
v_call: TRBV7-8
j_call: TRBJ1-1
clone_size: many
cdr3_length: 12
d_call: -

cdr3_aa: CASSYSRATWGETNEKLFF
cdr3_nt: TGTGCCAGCAGTTACTCGAGGGCCACCTGGGGAGAGACTAATGAAAAACTGTTTTTT
v_call: TRBV2
j_call: TRBJ1-4
clone_size: -
cdr3_length: 19
d_call: -

cdr3_aa: CASSYRQGVAYEQYF
cdr3_nt: TGCGCCAGCAGCTATCGGCAGGGTGTAGCCTACGAGCAGTACTTC
v_call: TRBV5-1
j_call: TRBJ2-7
clone_size: -
cdr3_length: 15
d_call: -

cdr3_aa: CASSLLAGEEEQYF
cdr3_nt: TGTGCCAGCAGCTTACTAGCGGGGGAAGAAGAGCAGTACTTC
v_call: TRBV7-4
j_call: TRBJ2-7
clone_size: -
cdr3_length: 14
d_call: TRBD2

cdr3_aa: CASSLFLARQETQYF
cdr3_nt: TGTGCCAGCAGTTTATTCCTAGCCCGCCAAGAGACCCAGTACTTC
v_call: TRBV28
j_call: TRBJ2-5
clone_size: -
cdr3_length: 15
d_call: -

cdr3_aa: CRRYQETQYF
cdr3_nt: TGCAGGAGGTACCAAGAGACCCAGTACTTC
v_call: TRBV29-1
j_call: TRBJ2-5
clone_size: -
cdr3_length: 10
d_call: -

cdr3_aa: CSARQGGDGFF
cdr3_nt: TGCAGTGCTAGGCAGGGAGGGGACGGGTTTTTT
v_call: TRBV20-1
j_call: TRBJ1-4
clone_size: -
cdr3_length: 11
d_call: -

cdr3_aa: CAIRNRDVSDGYTF
cdr3_nt: TGTGCCATCAGGAACCGGGACGTCTCCGATGGCTACACCTTC
v_call: TRBV10-3
j_call: TRBJ1-2
clone_size: many
cdr3_length: 14
d_call: -

cdr3_aa: CASSHDRRGTEAFF
cdr3_nt: TGTGCCAGCAGCCATGACAGGCGGGGCACTGAAGCTTTCTTT
v_call: TRBV6-1
j_call: TRBJ1-1
clone_size: many
cdr3_length: 14
d_call: -

cdr3_aa: CATSDPLWDTGELFF
cdr3_nt: TGTGCCACCAGTGATCCGTTGTGGGACACCGGGGAGCTGTTTTTT
v_call: TRBV24-1
j_call: TRBJ2-2
clone_size: -
cdr3_length: 15
d_call: -

cdr3_aa: CASSLDRGAYSNQPQHF
cdr3_nt: TGTGCCAGCAGTTTGGACCGGGGGGCTTATAGCAATCAGCCCCAGCATTTT
v_call: TRBV12-3/TRBV12-4
j_call: TRBJ1-5
clone_size: -
cdr3_length: 17
d_call: -

cdr3_aa: CASSLRGGSGLANYEQYF
cdr3_nt: TGTGCCAGCAGTTTACGAGGCGGATCCGGACTAGCCAACTACGAGCAGTACTTC
v_call: TRBV2
j_call: TRBJ2-7
clone_size: many
cdr3_length: 18
d_call: TRBD2

cdr3_aa: CASSTSGYNQPQHF
cdr3_nt: TGTGCCAGCAGCACAAGCGGGTACAATCAGCCCCAGCATTTT
v_call: TRBV7-3
j_call: TRBJ1-5
clone_size: -
cdr3_length: 14
d_call: -

cdr3_aa: CASSLRGMTIYF
cdr3_nt: TGTGCCAGCAGTTTAAGGGGGATGACCATATATTTT
v_call: TRBV12-3/TRBV12-4
j_call: TRBJ1-3
clone_size: -
cdr3_length: 12
d_call: -

cdr3_aa: CSLAVNSPLHF
cdr3_nt: TGCAGCTTGGCCGTCAATTCACCCCTCCACTTT
v_call: TRBV29-1
j_call: TRBJ1-6
clone_size: -
cdr3_length: 11
d_call: -

cdr3_aa: CASSVEPGNTEAFF
cdr3_nt: TGTGCCAGCAGCGTAGAACCAGGAAACACTGAAGCTTTCTTT
v_call: TRBV9
j_call: TRBJ1-1
clone_size: many
cdr3_length: 14
d_call: -

cdr3_aa: CATPGPAWGIGYTF
cdr3_nt: TGTGCCACCCCTGGCCCGGCCTGGGGCATTGGCTACACCTTC
v_call: TRBV11-2
j_call: TRBJ1-2
clone_size: many
cdr3_length: 14
d_call: -

cdr3_aa: CASSIWQGLGGVTEAFF
cdr3_nt: TGTGCCAGTAGTATTTGGCAGGGTCTAGGGGGGGTCACTGAAGCTTTCTTT
v_call: TRBV19
j_call: TRBJ1-1
clone_size: -
cdr3_length: 17
d_call: -

cdr3_aa: CASSLSVSSYGCTF
cdr3_nt: TGCGCCAGCAGCTTATCGGTCAGCAGCTATGGCTGCACCTTC
v_call: TRBV5-1
j_call: TRBJ1-2
clone_size: -
cdr3_length: 14
d_call: -

cdr3_aa: CASSAGQGMNTEAFF
cdr3_nt: TGTGCCAGCAGCGCCGGACAGGGCATGAACACTGAAGCTTTCTTT
v_call: TRBV7-6
j_call: TRBJ1-1
clone_size: many
cdr3_length: 15
d_call: TRBD1

cdr3_aa: CASSITEAGGLFF
cdr3_nt: TGTGCCAGTAGTATAACAGAGGCCGGGGGGCTGTTTTTT
v_call: TRBV7-9
j_call: TRBJ2-2
clone_size: -
cdr3_length: 13
d_call: -

cdr3_aa: CASSDLPGVGEAFF
cdr3_nt: TGTGCCAGCAGTGATCTCCCGGGCGTTGGCGAAGCTTTCTTT
v_call: TRBV25-1
j_call: TRBJ1-1
clone_size: many
cdr3_length: 14
d_call: -

cdr3_aa: CTSSQVAVNSPLHF
cdr3_nt: TGTACCAGCAGCCAAGTCGCTGTCAATTCACCCCTCCACTTT
v_call: TRBV7-9
j_call: TRBJ1-6
clone_size: -
cdr3_length: 14
d_call: -

cdr3_aa: CASSLGIQGYEQYF
cdr3_nt: TGTGCCAGCAGCTTAGGGATCCAGGGCTACGAGCAGTACTTC
v_call: TRBV7-2
j_call: TRBJ2-7
clone_size: many
cdr3_length: 14
d_call: -

cdr3_aa: CASSQDPLAGVIETQYF
cdr3_nt: TGCGCCAGCAGCCAAGACCCACTAGCGGGAGTTATAGAGACCCAGTACTTC
v_call: TRBV4-1
j_call: TRBJ2-5
clone_size: -
cdr3_length: 17
d_call: TRBD2

cdr3_aa: CASSLVPASSSYEQYF
cdr3_nt: TGCGCCAGCAGCTTGGTCCCGGCCTCCAGCTCCTACGAGCAGTACTTC
v_call: TRBV5-1
j_call: TRBJ2-7
clone_size: many
cdr3_length: 16
d_call: -

cdr3_aa: CAISEPSRSYGYTF
cdr3_nt: TGTGCCATCAGTGAGCCCTCCCGATCATATGGCTACACCTTC
v_call: TRBV10-3
j_call: TRBJ1-2
clone_size: -
cdr3_length: 14
d_call: -

cdr3_aa: CASSNRPGGEAFF
cdr3_nt: TGTGCCAGCAGTAATAGGCCAGGGGGCGAAGCTTTCTTT
v_call: TRBV7-3
j_call: TRBJ1-1
clone_size: many
cdr3_length: 13
d_call: TRBD1

cdr3_aa: CASSEGDRSDGREHF
cdr3_nt: TGCGCCAGCAGTGAAGGGGACCGGTCGGATGGTCGAGAGCATTTT
v_call: TRBV10-1
j_call: TRBJ1-5
clone_size: -
cdr3_length: 15
d_call: -

cdr3_aa: CASSEGGAPGELFF
cdr3_nt: TGTGCCAGCAGTGAAGGGGGGGCGCCCGGGGAGCTGTTTTTT
v_call: TRBV2
j_call: TRBJ2-2
clone_size: many
cdr3_length: 14
d_call: -

cdr3_aa: CSVNPGTGYHSNYGYTF
cdr3_nt: TGCAGCGTTAACCCCGGGACAGGGTACCACTCTAACTATGGCTACACCTTC
v_call: TRBV29-1
j_call: TRBJ1-2
clone_size: -
cdr3_length: 17
d_call: TRBD1

cdr3_aa: CSVELLGASGSNYNEQFF
cdr3_nt: TGCAGCGTTGAATTGCTCGGGGCTAGCGGGTCCAATTACAATGAGCAGTTCTTC
v_call: TRBV29-1
j_call: TRBJ2-1
clone_size: many
cdr3_length: 18
d_call: TRBD2

cdr3_aa: CASSLKTGGNSPLHF
cdr3_nt: TGTGCCAGCAGCCTAAAAACAGGGGGTAATTCACCCCTCCACTTT
v_call: TRBV7-3
j_call: TRBJ1-6
clone_size: once
cdr3_length: 15
d_call: TRBD1

cdr3_aa: CASSWDGRTEAFF
cdr3_nt: TGCGCCAGCAGCTGGGACGGCCGCACTGAAGCTTTCTTT
v_call: TRBV5-1
j_call: TRBJ1-1
clone_size: few
cdr3_length: 13
d_call: -

cdr3_aa: CASSLGGRNEQYF
cdr3_nt: TGCGCCAGCAGCTTGGGCGGTAGGAATGAGCAGTACTTC
v_call: TRBV5-1
j_call: TRBJ2-7
clone_size: -
cdr3_length: 13
d_call: -